This T cell receptor (beta chain) was observed in a study of blood T cell repertoires in COVID-19. Background on the study: T cells, B-cell-depleted T cells, or PBMCs supplied cDNA or gDNA.

Some clones are missing from TCRdb's copy, which holds only in-frame ones; the method was immunoSEQ multiplex PCR. The sample has 310,000 or so clones, around 90% seen once. The CDR3 runs to 15 residues. Germline V gives CDR1 MNHNS, CDR2 SASEGT. J lost 0 bases, V lost 2 bases, and 2 bases had no gene match. Participant-given clinical history determined each cohort assignment. Sequenced sample: PBMCs or T cells enriched from blood (not recorded which). The chain couples TRBV6-1 to TRBJ1-1, with 8 nucleotides matching TRBD1. This sequence was found in a young woman who had recovered from COVID-19. CDR3 sequence (DNA): TGTGCCAGCAGTGAAATACAGGGGGTGAACACTGAAGCTTTCTTT. Protein sequence: CASSEIQGVNTEAFF.